The 12 T cell receptor beta chains presented below share a single source sample, sequenced in a study of T cells after yellow fever vaccination. MiXCR, applied by TCRdb to the 5' RACE reads, yields one record per CDR3 protein. The table shows 35,000 to 55,000 distinct CDR3 sequences, with 6.8% occurring only once. Here the sequenced sample was CD8+ T cells not binding an NS4B(214-222) dextramer, sorted from PBMCs, taken 45 days after the yellow fever booster vaccination. Receptors originate from a man younger than 40 who received the YFV17D yellow fever vaccine.

This clonotype was counted between two and nine times. The V call is TRBV10-3, the J call TRBJ2-1; weak D call: TRBD2 (5 bases). This CDR3 comprises 15 residues. Germline V CDR1 and CDR2: ENHRY, SYGVKD. Trimming took off 0 bases at V and 8 bases at J, with 14 bases between the two ends. The chain's CDR3 is CAISESNRIGDEQFF. DNA of the CDR3: TGTGCCATCAGTGAGTCAAACCGAATCGGGGATGAGCAGTTCTTC.

The sample holds many counts of this clonotype. The chain joins TRBV4-2 to TRBJ1-3; no clear D. The CDR3 spans 14 residues. V was cut by 1 base and J by 7 bases, with 11 bases left in between. Germline loops: CDR1 LGHNA, CDR2 YNFKEQ. The CDR3 sequence: CASSQVYGSNTIYF. In DNA, the CDR3 is TGTGCCAGCAGCCAAGTCTATGGGTCGAACACCATATATTTT.

V gene TRBV6-5 combines with J gene TRBJ2-3; 10 nucleotides line up with TRBD2. The germline V gene encodes CDR1 MNHEY and CDR2 SVGAGI. The CDR3 spans 15 residues. The trim removed 0 bases at V and 4 bases at J, leaving 1 base unmatched. The chain's CDR3 is CASSYSAGGPDTQYF. CDR3 coding DNA: TGTGCCAGCAGTTACTCAGCGGGAGGGCCAGATACGCAGTATTTT.

Many counts were recorded for this clonotype. The chain couples TRBV28 to TRBJ2-5, with D uncertain. The V gene lost 1 base and the J gene lost 3 bases, with 6 bases spanning the gap. CDR3 length: 13 residues. Looked up from germline, CDR1 is MDHEN and CDR2 is SYDVKM. CDR3 in amino acids: CASSLFAKETQYF. The DNA for the CDR3 is TGTGCCAGCAGTTTATTTGCGAAAGAGACCCAGTACTTC. Full variable domain (rest looked up from reference TRBV28 and TRBJ2-5): DVKVTQSSRYLVKRTGEKVFLECVQDMDHENMFWYRQDPGLGLRLIYFSYDVKMKEKGDIPEGYSVSREKKERFSLILESASTNQTSMYLCASSLFAKETQYFGPGTRLLVL.

This clonotype was observed a handful of times. V is TRBV5-4 and J is TRBJ1-2; tentative D call: TRBD1 (5 bases). Trimming pared 0 bases from V and 2 bases from J, leaving 11 bases between. CDR3 length: 15 residues. The germline V gene encodes CDR1 SGHNT and CDR2 YYREEE (reference sequence). The CDR3 DNA reads as TGTGCCAGCAGCTTGGACGAGGGGCGGAACTATGGCTACACCTTC. Its translation: CASSLDEGRNYGYTF. The complete variable domain, with remaining parts taken from reference TRBV5-4 and TRBJ1-2, reads ETGVTQSPTHLIKTRGQQVTLRCSSQSGHNTVSWYQQALGQGPQFIFQYYREEENGRGNFPPRFSGLQFPNYSSELNVNALELDDSALYLCASSLDEGRNYGYTFGSGTRLTVV.

This clonotype was seen a few times. The chain combines TRBV25-1 with TRBJ2-7; the D gene is possibly TRBD1 (6 bases). The CDR3 has 15 residues. V gave up 2 bases and J gave up 2 bases, with 13 bases separating them. Germline CDR1 MGHDK, CDR2 SYGVNS. This CDR3 is CASSEMAGVTYEQYF. The DNA for the CDR3 is TGTGCCAGCAGTGAAATGGCAGGGGTGACCTACGAGCAGTACTTC.

This clonotype was observed a few times. This sequence joins TRBV14 and TRBJ2-1, with 7 bases identical to TRBD2. V lost 4 bases and J lost 0; bases outside the gene matches: 3. The CDR3 is made up of 15 amino acids. CDR1 SGHDN and CDR2 FVKESK come from the germline V gene. The CDR3 is CASSPLASSYNEQFF. The CDR3 nucleotides read TGTGCCAGCAGCCCACTAGCGAGCTCCTACAATGAGCAGTTCTTC.

The V call is TRBV2, the J call TRBJ2-3; TRBD2 agrees at 9 bases. CDR1 SNHLY and CDR2 FYNNEI come from the germline V gene. This CDR3 comprises 14 residues. Unmatched junction bases numbered 7, after V lost 9 bases and J lost 3 bases. Written as DNA, the CDR3 is TGTGCCAGGAACAAGCGGGAGGTGACAGATACGCAGTATTTT. Amino acids: CARNKREVTDTQYF.

This clonotype was seen ten or more times. V and J are TRBV5-1 and TRBJ2-5; no clear D gene. Germline-derived CDR1 and CDR2 are SGHRS and YFSETQ. Trimming removed 0 bases at V and 2 bases at J, with 11 bases between. This CDR3 has 15 amino acids. The DNA for the CDR3 is TGCGCCAGCAGCTTGGCCGGACGGCTACAAGAGACCCAGTACTTC. It yields the protein CASSLAGRLQETQYF.

This clonotype was observed at least ten times. The chain links TRBV7-9 to TRBJ2-2; D may correspond to TRBD1 or TRBD2 (5 bases each). V was clipped by 11 bases and J by 7 bases, with 20 bases between them. Germline V CDR1 and CDR2: SEHNR, FQNEAQ (reference sequence). The CDR3 has 14 residues. CDR3 in amino acids: CAFGTQPSVGELFF. DNA for the CDR3: TGTGCCTTCGGGACGCAACCGAGCGTCGGGGAGCTGTTTTTT. The full variable domain, in which reference TRBV7-9 and TRBJ2-2 provide the parts outside the CDR3, is DTGVSQNPRHKITKRGQNVTFRCDPISEHNRLYWYRQTLGQGPEFLTYFQNEAQLEKSRLLSDRFSAERPKGSFSTLEIQRTEQGDSAMYLCAFGTQPSVGELFFGEGSRLTVL.

At least ten counts were recorded for this clonotype. The chain couples TRBV7-8 to TRBJ2-5; 11 nucleotides agree with TRBD2. Germline values: CDR1 SGHVS, CDR2 FQNEAQ. This CDR3 contains 15 residues. V shed 7 bases, J shed 4 bases, and the junction held 8 bases outside the gene matches. The CDR3 here is CASIHSGRASETQYF. The CDR3 DNA follows: TGTGCCAGCATCCATAGCGGGAGGGCCTCAGAGACCCAGTACTTC.

This clonotype was observed a handful of times. The rearrangement links TRBV12-3 or TRBV12-4 to TRBJ1-2; D may be TRBD1 (5 bases). The CDR3 runs 14 residues. Trimming pared 5 bases from V and 4 bases from J, leaving 14 bases between. The CDR3 is CASSHGGSAYGYTF. CDR3 DNA sequence: TGTGCCAGCAGTCATGGGGGTTCCGCCTATGGCTACACCTTC.